These 22 T cell receptor beta chains originate from one sample sequenced in a study of blood T cell repertoires in COVID-19. Data came from immunoSEQ multiplex PCR; TCRdb stores just in-frame clones and leaves some out. The sample yields 100,000 or so clones, 75% to 90% seen once. Sequenced sample: peripheral blood. These receptors all stem from a woman older than 75 with acute or convalescent COVID-19.

This clone appeared a few times. The rearrangement uses TRBV5-6 and TRBJ2-3; D gene ambiguous. This CDR3 is 13 amino acids long. The germline V gene encodes CDR1 SGHDT and CDR2 YYEEEE. V dropped 1 base and J dropped 4 bases, with 7 bases sitting between them. This CDR3 reads CASSLPAPDTQYF. Written as DNA, the CDR3 is TGTGCCAGCAGCTTGCCAGCGCCAGATACGCAGTATTTT. Filled out from reference TRBV5-6 and TRBJ2-3, the complete variable domain reads DAGVTQSPTHLIKTRGQQVTLRCSPKSGHDTVSWYQQALGQGPQFIFQYYEEEERQRGNFPDRFSGHQFPNYSSELNVNALLLGDSALYLCASSLPAPDTQYFGPGTRLTVL.

This clone was recorded once. V and J are TRBV2 and TRBJ2-1, with D unclear. The germline gives CDR1 SNHLY, CDR2 FYNNEI. The CDR3 runs 18 residues. The germline V and J ends were trimmed by 3 bases and 2 bases, with 20 bases remaining between them. This chain's CDR3 is CASSDLLYAPRAYNEQFF. As DNA, the CDR3 is TGTGCCAGCAGTGACCTGCTTTACGCGCCACGCGCCTACAATGAGCAGTTCTTC.

The rearrangement joins TRBV11-3 to TRBJ2-7; TRBD2 might be the D (5 bases). Germline-derived CDR1 and CDR2 are SGHNT and YENEEA. The CDR3 sequence is 13 residues long. V lost 2 bases to trimming and J lost 5 bases, with 10 bases between them. CDR3 nucleotide sequence: TGTGCCAGCAGCTTAACCGGGATCAACGAGCAGTACTTC. This sequence encodes CASSLTGINEQYF.

V and J are TRBV27 and TRBJ2-3, with a weak D call TRBD1 (6 bases). V shed 2 bases and J shed 0 bases, with 12 bases lying between them. This CDR3 comprises 16 residues. CDR1 MNHEY and CDR2 SMNVEV come from the germline V gene (reference sequence). The CDR3 DNA follows: TGTGCCAGCAGTTTACTTGGGGGCTCTAGCACAGATACGCAGTATTTT. Encoded protein: CASSLLGGSSTDTQYF.

This rearrangement joins TRBV7-8 to TRBJ2-1; D might be TRBD2 (6 bases). The germline V gene encodes CDR1 SGHVS and CDR2 FQNEAQ. V lost 2 bases and J 0 bases, leaving 20 bases between the germline ends. The CDR3 loop spans 19 amino acids. DNA for the CDR3: TGTGCCAGCAGCTTACTCCCACTGCGGGACCCCTACTCCTACAATGAGCAGTTCTTC. As protein: CASSLLPLRDPYSYNEQFF.

The chain employs TRBV3-1 (or the pseudogene TRBV3-2) and TRBJ2-1; 8 bases fit TRBD1. Per the germline V gene, CDR1 is LGHDT and CDR2 is YNNKEL (reference sequence). The CDR3 sequence is 15 residues long. Trimming at V came to 5 bases and at J to 3 bases, leaving 6 bases not matched to a gene. The CDR3 here is CASSTQGANYNEQFF. The CDR3, as DNA: TGTGCCAGCAGCACCCAGGGGGCTAACTACAATGAGCAGTTCTTC.

This rearrangement joins TRBV19 to TRBJ2-7; the D gene is possibly TRBD1 (5 bases). CDR1 and CDR2 from the germline V gene are LNHDA and SQIVND (reference sequence). The CDR3 extends over 13 amino acids. V was pared by 5 bases and J by 1 base, with 9 bases between. The DNA of the CDR3 is TGTGCCAGTAGTGGTCAGGGTTCCTACGAGCAGTACTTC. Protein sequence: CASSGQGSYEQYF.

On this clone itself: Germline is not matched at one junction end, which may reflect a read error. V gene TRBV5-4 combines with J gene TRBJ1-2, with D possibly TRBD1 on 5 matching bases. The length of the CDR3 is 17 residues. Germline CDR1 is SGHNT and CDR2 is YYREEE (reference sequence). The CDR3 protein is CASTLGLSTDFLRGYTF. The CDR3 DNA is TGTGCCAGCACCTTGGGGCTGTCGACTGATTTCCTTAGGGGCTACACCTTC.

The V and J genes are TRBV12-3 or TRBV12-4 and TRBJ2-7, with 7 bases identical to TRBD2. This CDR3 has 12 residues. V lost 5 bases, J lost 7 bases, and 5 bases stayed unmatched. CDR3 coding DNA: TGTGCCAGCAGTAGCCGGACTAGTGAGCAGTACTTC. It codes for CASSSRTSEQYF.

The rearrangement links TRBV6-2 or TRBV6-3 to TRBJ1-5, with a possible D match to TRBD1 (5 bases). Trimming shortened V by 6 bases and J by 9 bases, and 9 bases separated the two germline ends. This CDR3 spans 11 amino acids. Looked up from germline, CDR1 is MNHEY and CDR2 is SVGEGT. CDR3 coding DNA: TGTGCCAGCAGCTCTACAGGGCCCCAGCATTTT. Protein product: CASSSTGPQHF.

This chain connects TRBV20-1 to TRBJ2-7, with 7 bases fitting TRBD2. With 3 bases clipped from V and 2 bases from J, the junction kept 7 bases outside the gene matches. The CDR3 sequence is 14 residues long. CDR1 and CDR2 (germline): DFQATT, SNEGSKA (reference sequence). The CDR3 here is CSASWASGAYEQYF. The CDR3 bases are TGCAGTGCTAGTTGGGCTAGCGGAGCCTACGAGCAGTACTTC.

The J gene is TRBJ2-2, the V gene TRBV11-2, with TRBD2 matching over 8 bases. Trimming took 6 bases from V and 6 from J; bases not matched to a gene: 15. This CDR3 spans 17 amino acids. Germline loops: CDR1 SGHAT, CDR2 FQNNGV. DNA for the CDR3: TGTGCCAGCAGACCGGGACTAGGACAAGATTGGGCCGGGGAGCTGTTTTTT. Translation: CASRPGLGQDWAGELFF.

J is TRBJ2-7 and V is TRBV2, with TRBD1 matching over 9 bases. V shed 6 bases and J 2 bases; nucleotides not matched to a gene: 5. The length of the CDR3 is 14 residues. Germline-derived CDR1 and CDR2 are SNHLY and FYNNEI. The CDR3 reads CASRDRTGAYEQYF. In nucleotides, the CDR3 is TGTGCCAGCAGGGATAGGACAGGGGCCTACGAGCAGTACTTC.

CDR3 sequence: CAISEGTNYGYTF. The CDR3 nucleotides read TGTGCCATCAGTGAAGGGACAAACTATGGCTACACCTTC. The V and J genes are TRBV10-3 and TRBJ1-2; D perhaps matches TRBD1 (6 bases). V gave up 3 bases and J gave up 2 bases, with 7 bases separating them. The CDR3 has 13 residues. Germline V gives CDR1 ENHRY, CDR2 SYGVKD.

This chain connects TRBV6-5 to TRBJ1-1, with D unclear. Germline CDR1 is MNHEY and CDR2 is SVGAGI. Trimming took off 5 bases at V and 0 bases at J, with 13 bases between the two ends. This CDR3 is built from 15 residues. The DNA for the CDR3 is TGTGCCAGCAGTCCCCGAGCCCTTATGAACACTGAAGCTTTCTTT. Its protein is CASSPRALMNTEAFF.

This clone showed up just a few times. The chain couples TRBV19 to TRBJ1-2; unclear D gene. Germline CDR1 is LNHDA and CDR2 is SQIVND (reference sequence). Trimming took 0 bases from V and 4 from J, leaving 12 bases between them. The CDR3 consists of 15 residues. The CDR3 here is CASSIDREVLYGYTF. The CDR3 DNA sequence: TGTGCCAGTAGTATAGATCGTGAGGTCCTCTATGGCTACACCTTC. The variable domain in full, completed from reference TRBV19 and TRBJ1-2, reads DGGITQSPKYLFRKEGQNVTLSCEQNLNHDAMYWYRQDPGQGLRLIYYSQIVNDFQKGDIAEGYSVSREKKESFPLTVTSAQKNPTAFYLCASSIDREVLYGYTFGSGTRLTVV.

V and J are TRBV18 and TRBJ2-7, with 11 nucleotides matching TRBD2. With V trimmed by 3 bases and J by 5 bases, 6 bases remained unmatched. Per the germline V gene, CDR1 is KGHSH and CDR2 is LQKENI. The CDR3 covers 15 residues. CDR3 in DNA: TGTGCCAGCTCACCTAGCGGGGGGGCCCTAAACGAGCAGTACTTC. Translation gives CASSPSGGALNEQYF.

This clone was observed a handful of times. This chain links TRBV5-6 with TRBJ1-6; D remains ambiguous. Germline V gene data show CDR1 as SGHDT and CDR2 as YYEEEE. The CDR3 length is 12 residues. V was shortened by 7 bases and J by 2 bases, with 4 bases between the two germline ends. The CDR3 DNA reads as TGTGCCAGCTCTGCCTATAATTCACCCCTCCACTTT. This codes for CASSAYNSPLHF.

The chain combines TRBV27 with TRBJ2-3; 8 positions agree with TRBD1. CDR3 size: 16 residues. J lost 1 base, V lost 6 bases, and 9 bases had no gene match. The germline gives CDR1 MNHEY, CDR2 SMNVEV (reference sequence). The CDR3 is CASRPLTGVGTDTQYF. The DNA for the CDR3 is TGTGCCAGCAGGCCCTTGACAGGGGTGGGCACAGATACGCAGTATTTT.

The V and J genes are TRBV24-1 and TRBJ2-5; TRBD1 agrees at 7 bases. Germline loops: CDR1 KGHDR, CDR2 SFDVKD. The V and J ends lost 2 bases and 5 bases, in that order; junction bases with no gene match: 10. The CDR3 length is 16 residues. CDR3 in DNA: TGTGCCACCAGTGATTCCGGACAGGCCCATAGGGAGACCCAGTACTTC. Protein sequence: CATSDSGQAHRETQYF.

The chain carries TRBV9 and TRBJ2-7; 8 positions agree with TRBD1. The ends lost 4 bases at V and 3 bases at J; junction bases unmatched: 12. The germline CDR1 and CDR2 sequences are SGDLS and YYNGEE. The CDR3 length is 16 residues. Here the CDR3 reads CASSPGQGFIIYEQYF. CDR3 bases: TGTGCCAGCAGCCCCGGACAGGGTTTCATCATCTACGAGCAGTACTTC.

This clone turned up a few times. CDR3 loop: CASSTGVYEQYF. In DNA, the CDR3 is TGTGCCAGCTCGACGGGAGTGTACGAGCAGTACTTC. The chain recombines TRBV18 with TRBJ2-7; possibly TRBD2 for D (6 bases). Trimming pared 6 bases from V and 4 bases from J, leaving 10 bases between. The germline V gene encodes CDR1 KGHSH and CDR2 LQKENI. This CDR3 has 12 residues.